This TCR beta chain was recorded in a study of cytomegalovirus exposure and HLA in healthy donors. Study as a whole: Earlier findings included over 90 million unique TCR beta sequences obtained from around 180 million T cells. Study observations and caveats: A later analysis reportedly found that, within productive TCRs, an Asian-associated ancestry cluster had fewer N-insertions than the mean observed across the approximately 700 donors.

Comment on this clone: Its antigen is unknown.

Germline V gene lookup returns CDR1 SGHRS and CDR2 YFSETQ. The ends were cut back, 0 bases at V and 2 bases at J, with 8 bases in the middle. This CDR3 region has 14 residues. With 60 Vbeta and 13 Jbeta primers, the PCR was carried out. Assay used: immunoSEQ multiplex PCR; TCRdb lists only in-frame clones, some missing. The sample contains about 140,000 clones, 78% of which appear only once. The source is a female donor in good health and CMV-seronegative. V gene TRBV5-1 combines with J gene TRBJ1-2; D gene ambiguous. The sample comprised PBMCs. The CDR3 DNA reads as TGCGCCAGCAGCTTGGGACACCCAAACTATGGCTACACCTTC. Its protein product is CASSLGHPNYGYTF.